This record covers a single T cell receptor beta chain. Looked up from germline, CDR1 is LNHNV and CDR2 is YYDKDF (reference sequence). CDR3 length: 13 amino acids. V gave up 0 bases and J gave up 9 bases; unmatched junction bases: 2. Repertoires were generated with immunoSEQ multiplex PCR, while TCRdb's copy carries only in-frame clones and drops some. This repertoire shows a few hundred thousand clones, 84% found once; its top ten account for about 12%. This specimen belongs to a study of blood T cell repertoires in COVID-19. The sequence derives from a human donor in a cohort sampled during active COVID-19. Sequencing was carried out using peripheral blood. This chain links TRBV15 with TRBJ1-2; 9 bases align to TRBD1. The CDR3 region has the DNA TGTGCCACCAGCAGAGATGGGACAGGGCGCTACACCTTC. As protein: CATSRDGTGRYTF.